This TCR beta chain was retrieved from a study of identical twins. Donors uniformly comprised healthy Caucasians. The CDR3 spans 17 residues. V was trimmed by 0 bases and J by 2 bases, leaving 17 bases between them. Germline lookup yields CDR1 DFQATT and CDR2 SNEGSKA (reference sequence). This clonotype showed up many times. Antigen: not known. Using its own MiXCR run on the 5' RACE reads, TCRdb lists one record per CDR3 protein. The sample holds 130,000 to 150,000 distinct CDR3 sequences, roughly 3.5% seen once. The study's findings and limits: Zero-insertion results could be subject to partial confounding by invariant MAIT and iNKT cells.

The receptor was derived from a young man in good health. The genes are TRBV20-1 and TRBJ2-1; D might be TRBD2 (6 bases). The sample taken for sequencing was memory T cells sorted from blood. For the CDR3, the DNA is TGCAGTGCTAGAGACCCAACGGGACTCGCCACCTACAATGAGCAGTTCTTC. This sequence encodes CSARDPTGLATYNEQFF.